Here is one TCR beta chain with its context. The sample comes from a study of blood T cell repertoires in COVID-19. The overall study: COVID-19 samples from acute and convalescent phases originated in the United States, Italy and Spain. PBMCs, B-cell-depleted T cells, or T cells were the source of the cDNA or gDNA that made up the material.

In the original workflow: Reference gene primer amplification gave estimated nucleated cell counts. Clones were read by immunoSEQ multiplex PCR, and TCRdb kept only the in-frame ones, dropping some. That table furnishes V, J and clone size, whereas the DNA furnished D and trimming. The top ten clones hold 1.1% to 1.5% of a sample with 63,000 or so clones, 88% of them seen once. The TCR sequence derives from a human donor in a cohort sampled during active COVID-19. Sequenced sample: peripheral blood.

CDR3 in amino acids: CSVGQGRSGANVLTF. CDR3 bases: TGCAGCGTCGGACAGGGCCGCTCTGGGGCCAACGTCCTGACTTTC. The chain employs TRBV29-1 and TRBJ2-6, with 8 bases fitting TRBD1. This CDR3 contains 15 residues. Germline lookup yields CDR1 SQVTM and CDR2 ANQGSEA. Germline trimming cut 6 bases from V and 0 bases from J; bases unmatched to any gene: 4. Combining the CDR3 with reference TRBV29-1 and TRBJ2-6 gives the whole variable domain SAVISQKPSRDICQRGTSLTIQCQVDSQVTMMFWYRQQPGQSLTLIATANQGSEATYESGFVIDKFPISRPNLTFSTLTVSNMSPEDSSIYLCSVGQGRSGANVLTFGAGSRLTVL.